The T cell receptor (beta chain) under discussion was sequenced for a study of blood T cells in healthy people across ages. Sample-barcoded 5' priming and a J-beta primer mix drove a second PCR of 7 to 11 cycles. TCRdb ran MiXCR on the 5' RACE reads and lists one entry per CDR3 protein. The sample holds more than 1,000,000 distinct CDR3 sequences, 25% seen once. CDR3 length equals 9 residues. Trimming cost V 5 bases and J 10 bases, with 8 bases left between them. CDR1 is SQVTM and CDR2 is ANQGSEA in the germline V gene. This clonotype turned up a few times. These data also featured in a second study, about T cells of mothers and their children.

The chain is built from TRBV29-1 and TRBJ1-1; tentatively, D is TRBD1 (5 bases). The TCR originated in a girl aged 2-10 years in good health. Sequenced material: blood. DNA of the CDR3: TGCAGCGTTTGGGGGACAGCTTTCTTT. It yields the protein CSVWGTAFF. The whole variable domain, remainder taken from reference TRBV29-1 and TRBJ1-1, is SAVISQKPSRDICQRGTSLTIQCQVDSQVTMMFWYRQQPGQSLTLIATANQGSEATYESGFVIDKFPISRPNLTFSTLTVSNMSPEDSSIYLCSVWGTAFFGQGTRLTVV.